Listed here is a single T cell receptor (beta chain). Trimming cost V 3 bases and J 7 bases, with 7 bases left between them. CDR1 is WSHSY, CDR2 SAAADI, per germline. The CDR3 length is 13 residues. This record belongs to a study of cytomegalovirus exposure and HLA in healthy donors. PCR involved 60 Vbeta and 13 Jbeta primers. Clones were read by immunoSEQ multiplex PCR, and TCRdb kept only the in-frame ones, dropping some. This table has more than 150,000 clones, roughly 82% appearing once. The sequence was obtained from a woman in her fifties or sixties in good health and CMV-seropositive. Source material: PBMCs. The chain has TRBV10-2 and TRBJ1-6; TRBD1 might be the D (6 bases). This chain's CDR3 is CASSDRGNSPLHF. The DNA for the CDR3 is TGCGCCAGCAGTGATAGGGGGAATTCACCCCTCCACTTT.